The next 14 T cell receptor beta chains were all read from a single sample in a study of ipilimumab plus nivolumab after autologous stem cell transplantation (dated by TCRdb to the early 2020s). The library was produced with the immunoSEQ multiplex PCR assay. The immuneACCESS repertoire file appears here via TCRdb, limited to in-frame rearrangements. These files lack a portion of the clones; in checked studies, under half of the deficit traces to unresolved V genes, and the cause of the others is not known. The sample profile shows 15,000 to 20,000 clones; less than 75% of them were found once. The top ten constitute less than 25% of the sample. The sequencing here drew on PBMCs, taken in a trial of ipilimumab plus nivolumab as post-transplant consolidation. The receptor source for this set is a male donor with diffuse large B-cell lymphoma.

This clone was counted between two and nine times. V and J are TRBV28 and TRBJ1-3, with TRBD1 identical over 7 bases. This CDR3 is 16 amino acids long. The J segment lost 0 bases and the V segment lost 6 bases, leaving 8 bases of the junction unmatched. CDR1 is MDHEN, CDR2 SYDVKM, per germline. The DNA of the CDR3 is TGTGCCAGCAGCAGGACAGGAACCAGCTCTGGAAACACCATATATTTT. Translated: CASSRTGTSSGNTIYF. Based on the CDR3 plus reference TRBV28 and TRBJ1-3, the full variable domain is DVKVTQSSRYLVKRTGEKVFLECVQDMDHENMFWYRQDPGLGLRLIYFSYDVKMKEKGDIPEGYSVSREKKERFSLILESASTNQTSMYLCASSRTGTSSGNTIYFGEGSWLTVV.

The chain employs TRBV12-5 and TRBJ2-4; 7 bases align to TRBD2. CDR1 and CDR2 from the germline V gene are LGHNT and FRNRAP. CDR3 size: 17 residues. Trimming took 7 bases from V and 2 from J; bases not matched to a gene: 14. The CDR3 DNA reads as TGTGCTAGTGTTCCCGGGGGGAGTTTGAAACCCAAAAACATTCAGTACTTC. Translating it yields CASVPGGSLKPKNIQYF.

V gene TRBV10-3 combines with J gene TRBJ2-1; weak D call: TRBD1 (6 bases). V was trimmed by 9 bases and J by 7 bases, leaving 10 bases between them. CDR3 size: 11 residues. CDR1 ENHRY and CDR2 SYGVKD come from the germline V gene. The CDR3 DNA sequence: TGTGCCATGGGGGCAGAAAATGAGCAGTTCTTC. Its translation is CAMGAENEQFF.

The chain links TRBV7-2 to TRBJ2-7; D may correspond to TRBD1 or TRBD2 (5 bases each). The CDR3 has 16 residues. The ends were cut back, 1 base at V and 2 bases at J, with 15 bases in the middle. Germline-derived CDR1 and CDR2 are SGHTA and FQGNSA. Here the CDR3 reads CASSLGVGVLPYEQYF. The CDR3 bases are TGTGCCAGCAGCTTAGGTGTGGGGGTTCTTCCCTACGAGCAGTACTTC.

This clone was observed a handful of times. The chain is built from TRBV19 and TRBJ2-5; 9 bases line up with TRBD2. V was clipped by 4 bases and J by 4 bases; unmatched bases: 16. CDR1 and CDR2 from the germline V gene are LNHDA and SQIVND (reference sequence). The CDR3 is made up of 18 amino acids. The CDR3 DNA sequence: TGTGCCAGTAGTAAAAGGGGACTGCGGGAGGGCATTATAGAGACCCAGTACTTC. Translation: CASSKRGLREGIIETQYF.

The CDR3 nucleotides are TGTGCCAGCAGCTTTGCCCCTCCGGGGGGCGAGCAGTACTTC. It yields the protein CASSFAPPGGEQYF. This chain joins TRBV7-9 and TRBJ2-7, with 7 bases matching TRBD2. The CDR3 sequence is 14 residues long. J was trimmed by 6 bases and V by 3 bases; bases with no gene match: 8. CDR1 is SEHNR, CDR2 FQNEAQ, per germline (reference sequence).

DNA for the CDR3: TGTGCCAGTAGTACGTCACTAGCGGGAATGTACAATGAGCAGTTCTTC. Amino acids: CASSTSLAGMYNEQFF. V and J are TRBV19 and TRBJ2-1, with 10 bases lining up with TRBD2. Trimming cost V 4 bases and J 4 bases; bases outside gene matches: 7. Germline V gives CDR1 LNHDA, CDR2 SQIVND (reference sequence). CDR3 length: 16 amino acids.

The chain joins TRBV11-2 to TRBJ2-3, with D uncertain. V was shortened by 5 bases and J by 0 bases, with 12 bases between the two germline ends. Germline-derived CDR1 and CDR2 are SGHAT and FQNNGV. The CDR3 loop spans 15 amino acids. CDR3 in amino acids: CASSRRGSSTDTQYF. The DNA of the CDR3 is TGTGCCAGCAGCCGCCGCGGCTCTAGCACAGATACGCAGTATTTT.

There are a few counts of this clone. Within the sample, other DNA sequences also encode this same CDR3. The chain is built from TRBV5-6 and TRBJ2-7, with D unresolved. The V and J ends lost 0 bases and 3 bases respectively, with 10 bases between them. Germline V gene data show CDR1 as SGHDT and CDR2 as YYEEEE. This CDR3 is 14 amino acids long. CDR3: CASSLGGDFYEQYF. In nucleotides, the CDR3 is TGTGCCAGCAGCTTGGGTGGCGACTTCTACGAGCAGTACTTC.

A word on this clone: One end of the junction fails to match germline, which may point to a read error. In DNA form, the CDR3 reads TGCGCCAGCCGCTTAGGGGCAGCGAGGGACTATGGCTACACCTTC. The encoded protein is CASRLGAARDYGYTF. The V and J genes are TRBV5-1 and TRBJ1-2; tentative D call: TRBD1 (5 bases). Germline V gene data show CDR1 as SGHRS and CDR2 as YFSETQ. The CDR3 has 15 residues.

The count of this clone is one. CDR3 nucleotide sequence: TGTGCCAGCAGCTTATTTAGCACTGACTATGAAGCTTTCTTT. Translating gives CASSLFSTDYEAFF. The chain couples TRBV11-2 to TRBJ1-1; D is unresolved. Trimming took off 2 bases at V and 7 bases at J, with 14 bases between the two ends. This CDR3 contains 14 residues. The germline gives CDR1 SGHAT, CDR2 FQNNGV.

This chain links TRBV21-1 with TRBJ1-5; TRBD1 is taken as the D call from the table, unchecked against the DNA. TRBV21-1 is noted as a pseudogene. The CDR3 is 19 residues long. The CDR3 DNA reads TGTGCCAGCAGCAACTCCTCCGGGACAGGGCTGTATAGCAATCAGCCCCAGCATTTT. Its translation is CASSNSSGTGLYSNQPQHF.

This clone was seen repeatedly, ten times or more. This chain links TRBV5-1 with TRBJ2-3; no clear D gene. The CDR3 extends over 15 amino acids. V was clipped by 0 bases and J by 2 bases, with 10 bases between them. Germline CDR1 SGHRS, CDR2 YFSETQ. The CDR3 DNA is TGCGCCAGCAGCTTGGAATCCCCCCACACAGATACGCAGTATTTT. Amino acid sequence: CASSLESPHTDTQYF. Combining the CDR3 with reference TRBV5-1 and TRBJ2-3 gives the whole variable domain KAGVTQTPRYLIKTRGQQVTLSCSPISGHRSVSWYQQTPGQGLQFLFEYFSETQRNKGNFPGRFSGRQFSNSRSEMNVSTLELGDSALYLCASSLESPHTDTQYFGPGTRLTVL.

The chain employs TRBV28 and TRBJ1-2; 8 bases fit TRBD1. CDR1 MDHEN and CDR2 SYDVKM come from the germline V gene. The CDR3 extends over 15 amino acids. V gave up 5 bases and J gave up 7 bases; unmatched junction bases: 12. CDR3 sequence reads: CASSPLRQGRRGYTF. The DNA for the CDR3 is TGTGCCAGCAGTCCCTTAAGACAGGGGAGACGTGGCTACACCTTC.